This entry is about one T cell receptor beta chain. The PCR made use of 60 Vbeta and 13 Jbeta primers. Using immunoSEQ multiplex PCR, the repertoire was profiled, and TCRdb retains in-frame clones only, with some absent. The data hold some 200,000 clones, with 82% observed a single time. This entry belongs to a study of cytomegalovirus exposure and HLA in healthy donors. The CDR3 loop spans 15 amino acids. Germline loops: CDR1 MNHNY, CDR2 SVGAGI (reference sequence). Germline trimming cut 3 bases from V and 5 bases from J; bases unmatched to any gene: 8. V and J are TRBV6-6 and TRBJ2-5; 8 bases match TRBD2. The sample comprised PBMCs. This receptor was obtained from a woman aged 50 to 65 in good health and CMV-seropositive. The CDR3 nucleotides are TGTGCCAGCAGTTATGACAGCGGGGGCCAGGAGACCCAGTACTTC. This gives the protein CASSYDSGGQETQYF.